A single sample gave rise to the 2 T cell receptor beta chains below, sequenced in a study of graft-versus-host responses after intestinal transplantation. The data were produced by immunoSEQ multiplex PCR, yet TCRdb's version contains in-frame clones alone and is incomplete. The sample has around 100,000 clones, approximately 92% seen once; the top ten hold approximately 0.22%. The antigens for these receptors are not known. The sequencing here drew on unstimulated CD4+ T cells sorted from spleen or lymph node cells, taken before transplant. The receptors were sampled from a human donor who was the organ donor for an intestinal transplant.

V and J are TRBV5-6 and TRBJ2-2; D unresolved. V lost 4 bases and J lost 3, with 7 bases in between. The CDR3 sequence is 13 residues long. CDR1 is SGHDT and CDR2 is YYEEEE in the germline V gene. The CDR3 is CASSLPHTGELFF. CDR3 nucleotides: TGTGCCAGCAGCCTCCCTCACACCGGGGAGCTGTTTTTT. The variable domain in full, completed from reference TRBV5-6 and TRBJ2-2, reads DAGVTQSPTHLIKTRGQQVTLRCSPKSGHDTVSWYQQALGQGPQFIFQYYEEEERQRGNFPDRFSGHQFPNYSSELNVNALLLGDSALYLCASSLPHTGELFFGEGSRLTVL.

The genes are TRBV11-2 and TRBJ2-7; TRBD1 is a possible D gene (6 bases). Trimming took 4 bases from V and 1 from J, leaving 20 bases between them. Germline CDR1 is SGHAT and CDR2 is FQNNGV. The CDR3 has 17 residues. The CDR3 nucleotides read TGTGCCAGCAGCTACGGTTACCAGGGGCCCCATTCCTACGAGCAGTACTTC. Protein product: CASSYGYQGPHSYEQYF.